The T cell receptor (beta chain) under discussion was sequenced for a study of cytomegalovirus exposure and HLA in healthy donors (dated by TCRdb to about 2017). General notes on the study: According to an earlier analysis of 587 of the donors, 200 million or so T cells yielded 120 million or so unique TCR beta sequences and 276 Gb of sequence data. About 280 gigabases of sequencing data and around 90 million unique TCR sequences made up an early release that covered around 640 HLA-typed donors. Of the 300 to 500 genotyped donors, 70% to 90% were placed in the genetic ancestry cluster associated with self-reported Caucasian donors. The study aimed to test whether signatures of past pathogen exposure could be identified by cataloging public T cell receptors. The study profiled the T cell repertoires of 666 subjects by immunosequencing and related them to cytomegalovirus serostatus. A separate validation cohort of roughly 110 different subjects was used in addition to the roughly 700-subject first cohort. The study combined high-throughput TCR immunosequencing, statistical association of individual TCRs with disease status, and machine learning to predict cytomegalovirus infection status. A later analysis re-examined previously published TCR beta repertoires from about 700 donors and added high-resolution HLA genotyping to investigate patterns of TCR occurrence. The later analysis used no new phenotypic data to find candidate immune exposures, relying instead on TCR beta sequences and their occurrence across donors. An earlier analysis of 587 of the donors used high-throughput TCR beta sequencing to judge whether each TCR beta V gene segment behaved as functional or pseudogenic. Donor age, sex, ethnicity and CMV serostatus were compiled alongside the repertoire data. Genome-wide SNP genotypes for about 65% of the roughly 700 donors were used in a later genetic analysis, which treated that subset as a discovery cohort. All discovery cohort repertoires had been generated on a single sequencing platform. Both class I and class II loci were covered by HLA typing, at four-digit resolution. The number of donors typed differed by locus, with 629-630 for A, B, C, DRB1 and DQB1, 522 for DQA1, nearly 610 for DPA1, and over 400 for DPB1. Four or five DR-DQ haplotypes were handled as single units for association and clustering because linkage in the cohort was strong. On average, around 200,000 unique TCR beta nucleotide sequences were sequenced per donor among fewer than 500 genotyped donors of the cohort, with 15% to 20% of those sequences being non-productive.

What the authors observed across the whole study: When HLA alleles, especially DR and DQ, strongly co-occurred, TCR associations were difficult to assign to individual alleles. Most TCR sequences were seen in very few donors, while some public TCRs were found in many individuals. In both the original and validation cohorts, the classifier was reported to diagnose cytomegalovirus status with high specificity and sensitivity. A group of highly shared sequence variants was considered likely to be a technical artifact of the sequencing pipeline. It was suggested by the authors that the approach could potentially be generalized to other disease states and immunological phenotypes. Presence/absence analyses assumed roughly uniform sequencing depth across donors, an assumption that may not hold. In a later genetic analysis, fewer N-insertions in productive TCRs were reported among donors in an Asian-associated ancestry cluster than the roughly 710-donor mean. In vitro tests confirmed that a few of the cytomegalovirus-associated TCR beta chains recognize cytomegalovirus antigens. Because the 87-base-pair reads could not distinguish some IMGT-functional V segments, including TRBV6-2 and TRBV6-3, those segments were excluded. In a later analysis, HLA-associated TCR beta chains were found to be more clonally expanded and to have lower generation probabilities than equally common non-associated chains. This cohort had only TCR beta chains sequenced, and the lack of alpha or paired-chain data limited which features could be detected. According to a later analysis, most CMV-associated TCR beta chains appeared to be HLA-restricted, and the HLA associations seemed to be driven largely by CMV exposure. Correlated functional status among segregating V segments might be attributable to linkage disequilibrium, but an unknown experimental factor could not be ruled out. In a later analysis, several top co-occurrence clusters were reported to appear linked to parvovirus B19, influenza, CMV and Epstein-Barr virus. In a later genetic analysis, a missense DCLRE1C variant was associated with V-gene and J-gene trimming of TCR beta chains, and the association was replicated in an independent cohort. A later analysis found that TCR association rates varied across HLA loci, with DRB1 alleles showing the most associated TCRs and HLA-C alleles the fewest. In a later analysis, some 18,000 TCR beta sequences were associated with specific HLA alleles at a false discovery rate of 0.05. Because some donors lacked HLA typing at each locus, the association tests relied only on the typed subset. A further reported finding was that TCR beta sequences accurately predicted the HLA-A and HLA-B alleles for most subjects in the first cohort. Because counts were too low, about 15 rarely observed V segments, including chromosome 9 orphons, were left out of the earlier analysis of approximately 500 of the donors. The only immune exposure information available for the cohort was CMV serostatus. In the study, about 150 TCR beta chains were listed as associated with cytomegalovirus. In an earlier analysis of 587 of the donors, most TCR beta V segments appeared in productive rearrangements about 87% or about 30% of the time, broadly matching IMGT annotations.

The germline V gene sets CDR1 to MNHNS and CDR2 to SASEGT. Counted from cysteine to phenylalanine, this CDR3 has 12 amino acids. Solely the CDR3 DNA is kept, with 36 bases framed from the first base. Between the V and J ends, shortened by 6 bases and 4 bases respectively, the junction contains 9 bases. The method was the immunoSEQ multiplex PCR assay. A mixture of 60 forward primers for TCR Vbeta segments and 13 reverse primers for TCR Jbeta segments was used in the multiplex PCR. The CDR3 region of rearranged TCR beta genes was amplified from genomic DNA by a multiplex PCR assay. On the Illumina HiSeq System, the amplified TCR beta libraries were sequenced as 87-base-pair reads. In the paper's pipeline: Across the 600 to 700 repertoires, a later analysis counted approximately 83 million unique TCR beta chains, 9.5 million to 13 million of which were shared by at least two donors. To remove PCR and sequencing errors, raw reads were error-corrected and collapsed into unique sequences using a nearest-neighbor algorithm that merged closely related sequences. Alignment of CDR3 sequences to IMGT reference sequences was used to assign V, D and J gene segments. Each retained sequence needed at least a six-nucleotide match to both a V gene segment and a J gene segment. Rearrangements were called productive when the CDR3 lacked stop codons and stayed in frame with V and J; all others were non-productive. CDR3 was defined by IMGT convention, running from the second conserved V-encoded cysteine to the conserved J-encoded phenylalanine. Sequences without an unambiguous match to a single V gene segment were excluded from the earlier analysis of over 500 of the donors. In an earlier analysis of roughly 600 of the donors, a V segment was called functional when productive rearrangements were above 56.7%, and segregating when the standard deviation between donors exceeded 5%. A statistical classification framework was built to diagnose cytomegalovirus status from the catalog of TCR beta chain sequences. A later analysis assigned V and J genes by comparing TCR nucleotide sequences with IMGT/GENE-DB human TR gene sequences. The TCRdist pipeline was used in a later analysis to assign CDR3 sequences and most-parsimonious VDJ recombination scenarios. In a later analysis, each TCR beta chain was defined by its CDR3 amino acid sequence together with its V-gene family, and reads lacking a unique V-gene family were excluded. In a later analysis, nearly 600 highly shared, low-generation-probability nucleotide sequences were removed to address suspected cross-contamination and a sequencing artifact. A later analysis calculated a clonal expansion index for each public chain from normalized within-repertoire ranks of inferred template counts. In a later analysis, generation probabilities were computed with a VDJ recombination model fitted to out-of-frame rearrangements, and the resulting probabilities were checked against IGoR. In a later analysis, TCR-TCR, TCR-HLA and TCR-CMV co-occurrence was scored with hypergeometric tests, and a repertoire-size bias correction was applied to TCR pairs. False discovery rates were estimated in a later analysis by permuting HLA or CMV assignments 20 times. In a later analysis, co-occurring TCRs were grouped using DBSCAN, and TCRdist sequence similarity was added for clustering within HLA-allele-positive subsets. Repertoires with fewer than 30,000 or more than 120,000 public chains, plus five repertoires with anomalous nucleotide sharing, were excluded from co-occurrence clustering. This immuneACCESS table, as held by TCRdb, lists in-frame sequences with V and J called but not all clones. Of the missing ones, under half trace to an unresolved V gene in checked studies; the others have no known cause. Clonal size and the V and J genes are those of that table, whereas D and trimming came from the DNA. The sample profile shows 120,000 to 150,000 clones; roughly 73% of them were found once. Over 1% of the sample comes from the top ten.

As regards this clone: Its antigen remains unidentified. Within one base of it there is no much larger clone, and no base qualities were kept.

In total, over 600 healthy bone marrow donors made up the cohort. Cohort members were all nominally healthy when sampled, although unrecorded immune exposures were likely present. The donor tested CMV seronegative and was one of the 352 seronegative cohort members. Every donor gave a peripheral blood sample, and the peripheral blood mononuclear cells from that sample were used for TCR beta sequencing. Genomic DNA was extracted from the blood cell samples with the Qiagen DNeasy Blood Extraction Kit. Recombination linked TRBV6-1 to TRBJ1-2, with TRBD1 perhaps the D gene, on 5 matching bases. Material for sequencing was PBMCs. This clonotype was obtained from a woman between 40 and 50 years old in good health and CMV-seronegative. At the DNA level, the sequence is TGTGCCAGCAGGGAGGGGTTCTATGGCTACACCTTC. This translates into CASREGFYGYTF.